These T cell receptor beta chains were read from a single sample in a study of T-cell memory formation after mild COVID-19. TCRdb reanalysed the 5' RACE reads using MiXCR and keeps one entry per CDR3 protein. The sample consists of about 400,000 distinct CDR3 sequences, about 22% of them appearing once. The sample consisted of PBMCs or a T cell subset sorted from them (not recorded which). The receptors come from an adult woman who had mild COVID-19 (a few samples of this study predate the infection). Cell type and time point are not known. The CDR3 runs from the conserved cysteine through the conserved F or W. A D gene is named only where the DNA matches it firmly. Clone size is stated in some rows and not others, as once, few, many or a class when expanded.

TRBV7-2	14	many	TRBJ1-6	NA	TGTGCCAGCAGCTTAGCAGGGCTAAATTCACCCCTCCACTTT	CASSLAGLNSPLHF
TRBV4-1	13	few	TRBJ2-2	NA	TGCGCCAGCAGCCAAGCGGGGGACGGGGAGCTGTTTTTT	CASSQAGDGELFF
TRBV12-3/TRBV12-4	14	few	TRBJ1-5	NA	TGTGCCAGCAGTTCCCAAATGGGCAATCAGCCCCAGCATTTT	CASSSQMGNQPQHF
TRBV18	18	NA	TRBJ2-7	TRBD2	TGTGCCAGCTCACCAGCTAGCGGGGGTTCGCTACGCGGGTACGAGCAGTACTTC	CASSPASGGSLRGYEQYF
TRBV5-6	15	NA	TRBJ1-5	NA	TGTGCCAGCAGCTTGCAGGGTTACCGGAATCAGCCCCAGCATTTT	CASSLQGYRNQPQHF
TRBV6-6	13	NA	TRBJ1-1	NA	TGTGCCAGCAGCACAGGGTATAACACTGAAGCTTTCTTT	CASSTGYNTEAFF
TRBV18	13	NA	TRBJ1-1	NA	TGTGCCAGCTCACAATCACTGGGCACTGAAGCTTTCTTT	CASSQSLGTEAFF
TRBV19	17	NA	TRBJ1-1	NA	TGTGCCAGTAGTATAGGGGGGGGGGGGAGTGAATGGACTGAAGCTTTCTTT	CASSIGGGGSEWTEAFF
TRBV6-2/TRBV6-3	17	few	TRBJ2-3	TRBD2	TGTGCCAGCAGTTACCCTAGCGGGAGGGCCGTTAAAGATACGCAGTATTTT	CASSYPSGRAVKDTQYF
TRBV5-1	15	few	TRBJ2-3	TRBD2	TGCGCCAGCAGCTTGGAAGGCGGGGGTCTAACTACGCAGTATTTT	CASSLEGGGLTTQYF
TRBV19	13	many	TRBJ1-1	NA	TGTGCCAGTAGTATCGCAGAGGACACTGAAGCTTTCTTT	CASSIAEDTEAFF
TRBV15	14	NA	TRBJ2-3	NA	TGTGCCACCAGCCCCGCCTCAGACACAGATACGCAGTATTTT	CATSPASDTDTQYF
TRBV12-3/TRBV12-4	14	NA	TRBJ1-1	NA	TGTGCCAGCAGTTTCCAGGGAAAGAACACTGAAGCTTTCTTT	CASSFQGKNTEAFF
TRBV20-1	14	NA	TRBJ1-6	NA	TGCAGTGCGGTCCGGGTCTCGTATAATTCACCCCTCCACTTT	CSAVRVSYNSPLHF
TRBV5-1	16	few	TRBJ2-2	NA	TGCGCCAGCAGCTTGGCCGAATGGGGTACCACCGGGGAGCTGTTTTTT	CASSLAEWGTTGELFF
TRBV4-1	16	few	TRBJ1-3	TRBD1	TGCGCCAGCAGCGGACAGGGAAGGACAGGGGGAAACACCATATATTTT	CASSGQGRTGGNTIYF
TRBV5-5	16	few	TRBJ1-2	TRBD1	TGTGCCAGCAGCTCCTTGGACAGGGGCGGGTTCTATGGCTACACCTTC	CASSSLDRGGFYGYTF
TRBV2	12	NA	TRBJ2-5	NA	TGTGCCAGCATGGTCATCCAAGAGACCCAGTACTTC	CASMVIQETQYF
TRBV20-1	15	NA	TRBJ2-2	TRBD2	TGCAGTGCTAGAGCTAGACTAGCCAGCACCGGGGAGCTGTTTTTT	CSARARLASTGELFF
TRBV5-1	14	few	TRBJ1-3	NA	TGCGCCAGCGGAGAGGGGACAAATGGAAACACCATATATTTT	CASGEGTNGNTIYF
TRBV24-1	12	NA	TRBJ1-1	TRBD1	TGTGCCACCAGTGATCCCAACAGGGGGTCTTTCTTT	CATSDPNRGSFF
TRBV7-9	16	few	TRBJ2-3	TRBD2	TGTGCCAGCAGCACGAGCCTAGCGGGAGCCACAGATACGCAGTATTTT	CASSTSLAGATDTQYF
TRBV2	15	NA	TRBJ1-1	TRBD1	TGTGCCAGCAGTGAACAGGGGGCCCTGAACACTGAAGCTTTCTTT	CASSEQGALNTEAFF
TRBV24-1	13	few	TRBJ1-1	NA	TGTGCCACCAGTGATTCAGGGGAGCTTGGGGCTTTCTTT	CATSDSGELGAFF
TRBV7-7	13	many	TRBJ2-3	NA	TGTGCTAGCAGCACTGACAGCACAGATACGCAGTATTTT	CASSTDSTDTQYF
TRBV7-8	14	NA	TRBJ2-7	NA	TGTGCCAGCACCCAAGGGGCTAGTTTAGGCGAGCAGTACTTC	CASTQGASLGEQYF
TRBV19	13	once	TRBJ2-1	NA	TGTGCCAGTAGTATGAGGGGAGAGGATGAGCAGTTCTTC	CASSMRGEDEQFF
TRBV9	15	NA	TRBJ1-6	TRBD1	TGTGCCAGCAGCGTAGGAGGGGGCGGGGATTCACCCCTCCACTTT	CASSVGGGGDSPLHF
TRBV20-1	12	few	TRBJ2-3	TRBD2	TGCAAGGCTAGCGGGAGTGCAGATACGCAGTATTTT	CKASGSADTQYF
TRBV12-3/TRBV12-4	15	few	TRBJ2-1	NA	TGTGCCAGCAGTTCGACAGCCTTCTTAGGGAATGAGCAGTTCTTC	CASSSTAFLGNEQFF
TRBV6-6	17	few	TRBJ1-3	NA	TGTGCCAGCAGTTACCAACAGGGATCTGAGTCTGGAAACACCATATATTTT	CASSYQQGSESGNTIYF
TRBV24-1	13	NA	TRBJ2-5	TRBD2	TGTGCCACCAGTGATCCAGGACTAGCGGTCCAGTACTTC	CATSDPGLAVQYF
TRBV7-8	15	few	TRBJ2-1	NA	TGTGCCAGCAGCTTAGCGAGGAGCGGAGGCAATGAGCAGTTCTTC	CASSLARSGGNEQFF
TRBV20-1	17	NA	TRBJ1-1	NA	TGCAGTGCTAGAGATCAGCTTAGGGTTTTGGTGAACACTGAAGCTTTCTTT	CSARDQLRVLVNTEAFF
TRBV6-2/TRBV6-3	14	NA	TRBJ2-7	NA	TGTGCCAGCAATGTGGGAGAGGACTCCTACGAGCAGTACTTC	CASNVGEDSYEQYF
TRBV2	13	few	TRBJ2-7	TRBD1	TGTGCCAGCAGGGCCGACAGGGCCAAGGGGCAGTACTTC	CASRADRAKGQYF
TRBV15	14	NA	TRBJ1-6	NA	TGTGCCACCAGCAGGCTACCCCGAAATTCACCCCTCCACTTT	CATSRLPRNSPLHF
TRBV5-1	18	few	TRBJ1-2	TRBD1	TGCGCCAGCAGCTTGAGCTCTCCGGGACAGGGAAGAAACTATGGCTACACCTTC	CASSLSSPGQGRNYGYTF
TRBV5-1	14	NA	TRBJ1-1	NA	TGCGCCAGCAGCATTGACGGACCCGACACTGAAGCTTTCTTT	CASSIDGPDTEAFF
TRBV20-1	18	NA	TRBJ1-1	NA	TGCAGTGCTAGAGATGGGTTACTCCCCGGCCGGGTTGGCACTGAAGCTTTCTTT	CSARDGLLPGRVGTEAFF
TRBV12-3/TRBV12-4	13	few	TRBJ2-5	TRBD2	TGTGCCAGCAGGATCACTAGCGGAGAGACCCAGTACTTC	CASRITSGETQYF
TRBV7-8	13	NA	TRBJ2-1	NA	TGTGCCAGCAGCCTAGGGGATGATGGTGAGCAGTTCTTC	CASSLGDDGEQFF
TRBV7-3	15	few	TRBJ2-1	TRBD2	TGTGCCAGCAGCTTCCAAGCGGGAGTCGGGAATGAGCAGTTCTTC	CASSFQAGVGNEQFF
TRBV12-3/TRBV12-4	13	NA	TRBJ2-3	NA	TGTGCCAGCAGTTTCTCACCCGCAGATACGCAGTATTTT	CASSFSPADTQYF
TRBV20-1	16	once	TRBJ2-3	TRBD2	TGCAGTGCTAGTGGGACTAGCGGGACCCACACAGATACGCAGTATTTT	CSASGTSGTHTDTQYF
TRBV3-1	12	NA	TRBJ1-2	NA	TGTGCCAGCAGCTATAAAAACTATGGCTACACCTTC	CASSYKNYGYTF
TRBV7-9	15	few	TRBJ2-7	TRBD1	TGTGCCAGCAGCTTGCCGGGACAGGGTATCTACGAGCAGTACTTC	CASSLPGQGIYEQYF
TRBV28	17	few	TRBJ2-1	NA	TGTGCCAGCAGTTTCAGAGGAAGGGCTAGGGATGGGAATGAGCAGTTCTTC	CASSFRGRARDGNEQFF
TRBV20-1	15	few	TRBJ2-3	TRBD1	TGCAGTGCTCCACCGGACAGGGAATGGACGGATACGCAGTATTTT	CSAPPDREWTDTQYF
TRBV27	14	once	TRBJ2-5	NA	TGTGCCAGCAGTTTAGGTCCAGACCGAGAGACCCAGTACTTC	CASSLGPDRETQYF
TRBV12-3/TRBV12-4	14	NA	TRBJ1-5	TRBD1	TGTGCCAGCAGTTCTACAGGGGGCCATCAGCCCCAGCATTTT	CASSSTGGHQPQHF
TRBV5-1	17	few	TRBJ2-5	TRBD1	TGCGCCAGCAGCTTGGCCCTTACAGGGGGCATCGCAGAGACCCAGTACTTC	CASSLALTGGIAETQYF
TRBV9	16	NA	TRBJ2-7	NA	TGTGCCAGCAGCCCACAGGGGCCGGGAGCCGGCTACGAGCAGTACTTC	CASSPQGPGAGYEQYF
TRBV4-3	16	NA	TRBJ1-1	NA	TGCGCCAGCAGCCAAGATATCACGAGGGAGAACACTGAAGCTTTCTTT	CASSQDITRENTEAFF
TRBV19	19	NA	TRBJ1-5	TRBD1	TGTGCCAGTAGTATTAACATCGGGACAGTTGCGTATAGCAATCAGCCCCAGCATTTT	CASSINIGTVAYSNQPQHF
TRBV12-3/TRBV12-4	15	many	TRBJ2-4	NA	TGTGCCAGCAGTTTGCCGGGGATGGGCAAAAACATTCAGTACTTC	CASSLPGMGKNIQYF
TRBV7-9	16	NA	TRBJ2-2	NA	TGTGCCAGCAGTCGAGAGGGGGGAGTGGGCACCGGGGAGCTGTTTTTT	CASSREGGVGTGELFF
TRBV20-1	12	NA	TRBJ2-7	TRBD1	TGCAGCGCCGATGACAGGGACTACGAGCAGTACTTC	CSADDRDYEQYF
TRBV27	13	few	TRBJ2-7	NA	TGTGCCAGCAGTTGGCTAGAGGGCTACGAGCAGTACTTC	CASSWLEGYEQYF